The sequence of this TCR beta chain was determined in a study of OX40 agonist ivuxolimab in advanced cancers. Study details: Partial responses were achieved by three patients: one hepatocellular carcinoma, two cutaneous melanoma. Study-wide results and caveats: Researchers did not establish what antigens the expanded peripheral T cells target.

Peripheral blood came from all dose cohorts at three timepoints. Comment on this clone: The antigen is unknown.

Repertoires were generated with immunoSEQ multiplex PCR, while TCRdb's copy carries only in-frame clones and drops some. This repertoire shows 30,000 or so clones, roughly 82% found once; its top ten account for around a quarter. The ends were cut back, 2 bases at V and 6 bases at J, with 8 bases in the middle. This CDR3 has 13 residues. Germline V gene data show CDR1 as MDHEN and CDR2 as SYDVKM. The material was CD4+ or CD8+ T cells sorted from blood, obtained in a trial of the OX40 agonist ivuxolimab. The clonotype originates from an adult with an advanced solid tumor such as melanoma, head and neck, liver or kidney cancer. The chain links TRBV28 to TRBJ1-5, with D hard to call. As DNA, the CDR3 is TGTGCCAGCAGTTTAAGTGGGAGTCAGCCCCAGCATTTT. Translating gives CASSLSGSQPQHF.